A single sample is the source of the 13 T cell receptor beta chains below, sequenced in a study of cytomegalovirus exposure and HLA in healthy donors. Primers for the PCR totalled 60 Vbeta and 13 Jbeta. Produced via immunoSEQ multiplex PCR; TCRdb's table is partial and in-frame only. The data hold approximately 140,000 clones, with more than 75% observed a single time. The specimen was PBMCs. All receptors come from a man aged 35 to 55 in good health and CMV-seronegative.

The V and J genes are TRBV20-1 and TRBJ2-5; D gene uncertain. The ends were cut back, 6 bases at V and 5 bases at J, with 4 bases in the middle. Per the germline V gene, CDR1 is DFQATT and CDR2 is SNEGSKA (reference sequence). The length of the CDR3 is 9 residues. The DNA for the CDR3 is TGCAGTGCGGAGGAGACCCAGTACTTC. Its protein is CSAEETQYF.

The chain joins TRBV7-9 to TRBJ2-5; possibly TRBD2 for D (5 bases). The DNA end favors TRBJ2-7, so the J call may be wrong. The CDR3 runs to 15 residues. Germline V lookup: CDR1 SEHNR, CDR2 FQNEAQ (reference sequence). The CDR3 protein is CASSLEAAGYYEQYF. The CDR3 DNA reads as TGTGCCAGCAGCTTAGAAGCGGCAGGTTACTACGAGCAGTACTTC.

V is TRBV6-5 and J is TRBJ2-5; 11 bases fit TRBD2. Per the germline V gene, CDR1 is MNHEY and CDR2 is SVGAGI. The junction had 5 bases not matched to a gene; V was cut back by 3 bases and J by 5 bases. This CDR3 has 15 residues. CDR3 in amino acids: CASSYVASGGETQYF. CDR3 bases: TGTGCCAGCAGTTATGTTGCTAGCGGGGGGGAGACCCAGTACTTC.

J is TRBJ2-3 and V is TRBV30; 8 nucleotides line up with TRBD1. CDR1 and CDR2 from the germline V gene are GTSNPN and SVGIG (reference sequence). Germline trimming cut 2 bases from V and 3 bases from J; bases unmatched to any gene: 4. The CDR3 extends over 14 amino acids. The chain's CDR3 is CAWSTGGRTDTQYF. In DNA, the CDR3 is TGTGCCTGGAGTACAGGGGGGAGAACAGATACGCAGTATTTT. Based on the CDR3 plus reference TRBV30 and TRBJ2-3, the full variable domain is SQTIHQWPATLVQPVGSPLSLECTVEGTSNPNLYWYRQAAGRGLQLLFYSVGIGQISSEVPQNLSASRPQDRQFILSSKKLLLSDSGFYLCAWSTGGRTDTQYFGPGTRLTVL.

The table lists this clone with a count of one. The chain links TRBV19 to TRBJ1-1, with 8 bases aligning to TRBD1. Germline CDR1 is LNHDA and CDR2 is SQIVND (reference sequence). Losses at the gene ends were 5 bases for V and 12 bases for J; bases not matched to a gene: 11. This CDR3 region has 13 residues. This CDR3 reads CASSDGQGWETFF. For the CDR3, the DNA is TGTGCCAGTAGTGATGGACAGGGTTGGGAGACTTTCTTT.

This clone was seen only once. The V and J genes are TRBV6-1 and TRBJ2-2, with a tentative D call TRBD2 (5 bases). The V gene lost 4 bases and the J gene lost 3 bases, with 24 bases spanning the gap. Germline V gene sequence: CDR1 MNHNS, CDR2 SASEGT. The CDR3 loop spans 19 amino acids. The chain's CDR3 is CASSGPTWTSHHHTGELFF. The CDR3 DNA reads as TGTGCCAGCAGTGGACCGACGTGGACTTCACACCATCACACCGGGGAGCTGTTTTTT.

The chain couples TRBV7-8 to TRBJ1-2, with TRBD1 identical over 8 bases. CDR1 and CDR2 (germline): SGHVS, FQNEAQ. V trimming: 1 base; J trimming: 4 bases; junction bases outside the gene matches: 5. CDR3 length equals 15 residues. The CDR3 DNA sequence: TGTGCCAGCAGCTTAGGGACAGGGTTAGGCTATGGCTACACCTTC. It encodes CASSLGTGLGYGYTF.

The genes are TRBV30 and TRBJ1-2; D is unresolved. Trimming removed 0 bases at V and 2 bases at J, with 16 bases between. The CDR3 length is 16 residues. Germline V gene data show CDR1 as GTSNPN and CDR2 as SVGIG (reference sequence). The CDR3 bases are TGTGCCTGGAGTGTACCTAGTCACGCGGGCAACTATGGCTACACCTTC. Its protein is CAWSVPSHAGNYGYTF.

The CDR3 protein is CASSPYETGELFF. For the CDR3, the DNA is TGTGCCAGCAGCCCCTATGAAACCGGGGAGCTGTTTTTT. This chain uses TRBV7-2 with TRBJ2-2; no reliable D call. V shed 5 bases and J shed 5 bases, with 9 bases lying between them. The CDR3 spans 13 residues. Germline loops: CDR1 SGHTA, CDR2 FQGNSA.

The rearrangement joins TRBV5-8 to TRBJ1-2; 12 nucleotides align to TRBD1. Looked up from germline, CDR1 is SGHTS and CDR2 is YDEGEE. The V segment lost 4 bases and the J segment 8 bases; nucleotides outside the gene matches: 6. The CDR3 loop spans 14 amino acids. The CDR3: CASSQGQGAGGYTF. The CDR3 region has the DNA TGTGCCAGCAGCCAGGGACAGGGGGCTGGCGGCTACACCTTC.

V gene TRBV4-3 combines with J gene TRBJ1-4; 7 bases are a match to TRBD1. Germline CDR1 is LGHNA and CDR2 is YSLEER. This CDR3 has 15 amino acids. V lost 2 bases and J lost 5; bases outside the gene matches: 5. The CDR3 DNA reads TGCGCCAGCAGCCAAACAGGACAGGACAATGAAAAACTGTTTTTT. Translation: CASSQTGQDNEKLFF.

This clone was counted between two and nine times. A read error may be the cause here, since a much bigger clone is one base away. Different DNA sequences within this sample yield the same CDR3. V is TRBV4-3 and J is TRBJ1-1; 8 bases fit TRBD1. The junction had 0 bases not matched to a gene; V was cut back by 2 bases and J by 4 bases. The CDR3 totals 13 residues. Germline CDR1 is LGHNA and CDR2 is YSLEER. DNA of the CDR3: TGCGCCAGCAGCCAACAGGGGGCCACTGAAGCTTTCTTT. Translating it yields CASSQQGATEAFF.

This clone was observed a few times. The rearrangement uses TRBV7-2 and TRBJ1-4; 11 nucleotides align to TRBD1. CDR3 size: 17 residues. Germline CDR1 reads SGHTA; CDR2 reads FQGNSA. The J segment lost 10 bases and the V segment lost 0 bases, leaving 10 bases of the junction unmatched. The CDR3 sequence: CASSLAWLGTGGGKLFF. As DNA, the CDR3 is TGTGCCAGCAGCTTAGCCTGGTTGGGGACAGGGGGGGGAAAACTGTTTTTT. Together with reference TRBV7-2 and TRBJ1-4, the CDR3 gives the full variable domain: GAGVSQSPSNKVTEKGKDVELRCDPISGHTALYWYRQSLGQGLEFLIYFQGNSAPDKSGLPSDRFSAERTGGSVSTLTIQRTQQEDSAVYLCASSLAWLGTGGGKLFFGSGTQLSVL.